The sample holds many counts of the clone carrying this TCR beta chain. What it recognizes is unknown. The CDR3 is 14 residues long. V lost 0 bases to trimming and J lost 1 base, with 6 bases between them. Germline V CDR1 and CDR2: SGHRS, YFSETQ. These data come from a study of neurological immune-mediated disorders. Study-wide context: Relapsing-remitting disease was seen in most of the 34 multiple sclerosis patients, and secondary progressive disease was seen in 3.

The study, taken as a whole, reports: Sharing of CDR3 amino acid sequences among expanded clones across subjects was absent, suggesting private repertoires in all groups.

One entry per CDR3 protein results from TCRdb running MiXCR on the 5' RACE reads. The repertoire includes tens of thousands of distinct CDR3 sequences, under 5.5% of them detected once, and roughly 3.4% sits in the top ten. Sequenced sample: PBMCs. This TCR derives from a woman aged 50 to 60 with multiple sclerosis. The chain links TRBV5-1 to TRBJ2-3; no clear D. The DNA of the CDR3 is TGCGCCAGCAGCTTGGTGCAGGGCACAGATACGCAGTATTTT. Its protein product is CASSLVQGTDTQYF.